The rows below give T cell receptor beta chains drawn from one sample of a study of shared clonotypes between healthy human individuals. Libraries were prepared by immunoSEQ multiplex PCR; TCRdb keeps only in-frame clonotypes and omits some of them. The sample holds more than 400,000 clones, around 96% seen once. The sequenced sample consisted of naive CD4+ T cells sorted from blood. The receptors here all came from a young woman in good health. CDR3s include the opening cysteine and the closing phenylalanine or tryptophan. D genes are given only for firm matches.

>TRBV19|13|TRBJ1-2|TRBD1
TGTGCCAGTAGTCCGGGACAGGGTGTCGGCTACACCTTC
CASSPGQGVGYTF
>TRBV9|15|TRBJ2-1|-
TGTGCCAGCAGCGTAGGGGGGGACCCTTTGGATGAGCAGTTCTTC
CASSVGGDPLDEQFF
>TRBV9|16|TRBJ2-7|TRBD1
TGTGCCAGCAGCCCACAACCGGGTGGACAGGGCAGCGAGCAGTACTTC
CASSPQPGGQGSEQYF
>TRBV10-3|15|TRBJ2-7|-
TGTGCCATCAGTGAGTCCGGCGGGGTCCCGGGGGAGCAGTACTTC
CAISESGGVPGEQYF
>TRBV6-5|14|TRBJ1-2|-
TGTGCCAGCAGTTACTCCTGGGGGGCCGAGGGCTACACCTTC
CASSYSWGAEGYTF
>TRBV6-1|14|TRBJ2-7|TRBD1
TGTGCCAGCAGTGATGGACAGGGAGGCCACGAGCAGTACTTC
CASSDGQGGHEQYF
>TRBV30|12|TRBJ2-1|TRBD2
TGTGCTTCCGGGCGGGAGTACAATGAGCAGTTCTTC
CASGREYNEQFF
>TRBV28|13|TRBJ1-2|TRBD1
TGTGCCAGCAGGCACCAGGGGGCGCGTGGCTACACCTTC
CASRHQGARGYTF
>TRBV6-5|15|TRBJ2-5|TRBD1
TGTGCCAGCAGTTACTCTTGGGACAGGGATTGGACCCAGTACTTC
CASSYSWDRDWTQYF
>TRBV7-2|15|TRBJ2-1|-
TGTGCCAGCAGCCCCGACCGGGAGCGCTACAATGAGCAGTTCTTC
CASSPDRERYNEQFF
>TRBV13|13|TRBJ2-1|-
TGTGCCAGCAGCTTACAACCCTACAATGAGCAGTTCTTC
CASSLQPYNEQFF
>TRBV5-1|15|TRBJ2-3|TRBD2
TGCGCCAGCAGCTTGATTGTAGCGGGGGCAGATACGCAGTATTTT
CASSLIVAGADTQYF
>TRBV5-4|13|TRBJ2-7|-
TGTGCCAGCAGCTCGTGGGGCAGGGACGAGCAGTACTTC
CASSSWGRDEQYF
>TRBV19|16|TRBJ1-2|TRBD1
TGTGCCAGCCTCCGGGACAGGGCTTCAACGAACTATGGCTACACCTTC
CASLRDRASTNYGYTF
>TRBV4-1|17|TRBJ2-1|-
TGCGCCAGCAGCCAAGAATGGGTGGGCATCTCCTACAATGAGCAGTTCTTC
CASSQEWVGISYNEQFF
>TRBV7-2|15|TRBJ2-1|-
TGTGCCAGCAGCAGCGCGATGGGCCCCTACAATGAGCAGTTCTTC
CASSSAMGPYNEQFF
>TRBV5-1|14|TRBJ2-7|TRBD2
TGCGCCAGCAGCACCCAGCGGGAGAGGGACGAGCAGTACTTC
CASSTQRERDEQYF
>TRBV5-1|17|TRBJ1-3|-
TGCGCCAGCAGCTCCGGGACACTTGCCTCCTCTGGAAACACCATATATTTT
CASSSGTLASSGNTIYF
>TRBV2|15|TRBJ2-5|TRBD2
TGTGCCAGCACTCCAAGACTAGCCCGGCGGGAGACCCAGTACTTC
CASTPRLARRETQYF
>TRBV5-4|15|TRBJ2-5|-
TGTGCCAGCAGCTTTCGGCAGGGACCCCAAGAGACCCAGTACTTC
CASSFRQGPQETQYF